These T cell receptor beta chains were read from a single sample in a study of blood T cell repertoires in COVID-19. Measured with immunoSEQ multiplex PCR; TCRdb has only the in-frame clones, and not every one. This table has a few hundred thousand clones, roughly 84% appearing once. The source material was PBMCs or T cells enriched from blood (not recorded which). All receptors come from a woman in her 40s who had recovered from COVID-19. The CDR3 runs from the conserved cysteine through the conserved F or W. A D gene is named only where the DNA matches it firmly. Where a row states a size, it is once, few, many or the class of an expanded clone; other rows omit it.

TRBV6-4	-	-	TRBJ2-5	CASSDGESKETQYF	TGTGCCAGCAGTGACGGAGAGAGCAAAGAGACCCAGTACTTC
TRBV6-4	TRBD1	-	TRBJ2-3	CASSATGGDTQYF	TGTGCCAGCAGCGCCACAGGGGGAGATACGCAGTATTTT
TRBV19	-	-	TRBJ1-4	CASTGRFRGNSATNEKLFF	TGTGCCAGTACAGGTCGGTTCCGGGGGAACTCGGCAACTAATGAAAAACTGTTTTTT
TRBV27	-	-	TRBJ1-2	CASRSLQGNYGYTF	TGTGCCAGCCGGAGTTTACAGGGAAACTATGGCTACACCTTC
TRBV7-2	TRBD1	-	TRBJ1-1	CASSLGTGVFEAFF	TGTGCCAGCAGCTTAGGGACAGGGGTGTTTGAAGCTTTCTTT
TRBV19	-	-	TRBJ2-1	CASSRPWASGSSEQFF	TGTGCCAGTAGTAGGCCGTGGGCGTCCGGGAGTTCTGAGCAGTTCTTC
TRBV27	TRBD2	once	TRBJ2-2	CASSFSGRASRELFF	TGTGCCAGCAGTTTTAGCGGGAGGGCCTCCAGGGAGCTGTTTTTT
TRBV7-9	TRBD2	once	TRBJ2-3	CASTTSGRGTDTQYF	TGTGCCAGCACCACTAGCGGGAGGGGCACAGATACGCAGTATTTT
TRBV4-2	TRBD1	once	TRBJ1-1	CASSQDPGQGLNTEAFF	TGTGCCAGCAGCCAAGATCCTGGACAGGGTTTGAACACTGAAGCTTTCTTT
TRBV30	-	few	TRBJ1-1	CAWTGDPGANTEAFF	TGTGCCTGGACGGGGGACCCGGGTGCGAACACTGAAGCTTTCTTT
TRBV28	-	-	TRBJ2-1	CASELDTTNEQFF	TGTGCCAGCGAACTCGATACTACCAATGAGCAGTTCTTC
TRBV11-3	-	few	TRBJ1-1	CASSLKRRPGTEAFF	TGTGCCAGCAGCTTAAAACGGCGGCCGGGCACTGAAGCTTTCTTT
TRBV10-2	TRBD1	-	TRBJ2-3	CASSLQGTWDTQYF	TGCGCCAGCAGCCTACAGGGGACGTGGGATACGCAGTATTTT
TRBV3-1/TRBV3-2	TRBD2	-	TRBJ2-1	CASSQAGGEQFF	TGTGCCAGCAGCCAAGCGGGGGGTGAGCAGTTCTTC
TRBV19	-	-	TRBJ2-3	CASSIQGTDTQYF	TGTGCCAGTAGTATTCAGGGCACAGATACGCAGTATTTT
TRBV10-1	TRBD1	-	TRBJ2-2	CASSTGSLGGELFF	TGCGCCAGCTCGACAGGGTCTCTTGGCGGGGAGCTGTTTTTT
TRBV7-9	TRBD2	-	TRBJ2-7	CASSLERGPYEQYF	TGTGCCAGCAGCTTAGAGCGGGGCCCCTACGAGCAGTACTTC
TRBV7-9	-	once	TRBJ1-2	CASSSSDYGYTF	TGTGCCAGCAGCTCTTCGGACTATGGCTACACCTTC
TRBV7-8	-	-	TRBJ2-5	CASSPRRVGETQYF	TGTGCCAGCAGCCCCCGCCGGGTGGGAGAGACCCAGTACTTC
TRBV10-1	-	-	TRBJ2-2	CASSEEAGTGELFF	TGCGCCAGCAGTGAGGAGGCCGGCACCGGGGAGCTGTTTTTT
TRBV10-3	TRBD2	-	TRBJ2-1	CAISDPISGTGEQFF	TGTGCCATCTCCGACCCTATTAGCGGGACGGGTGAGCAGTTCTTC
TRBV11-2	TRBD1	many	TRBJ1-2	CASSLDGTGLGYTF	TGTGCCAGCAGCTTAGATGGGACAGGGTTAGGCTACACCTTC
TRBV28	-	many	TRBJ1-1	CASSRAGYAGNEAFF	TGTGCCAGCAGCCGAGCCGGGTATGCAGGGAACGAAGCTTTCTTT
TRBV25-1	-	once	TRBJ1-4	CASSESGGTHEKLFF	TGTGCCAGCAGTGAATCCGGCGGTACCCATGAAAAACTGTTTTTT
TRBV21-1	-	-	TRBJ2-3	CASSRWTGESTDTQYF	TGTGCCAGCAGCCGCTGGACAGGGGAAAGCACAGATACGCAGTATTTT
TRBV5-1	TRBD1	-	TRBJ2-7	CASSVDRVAYEQYF	TGCGCCAGCAGCGTAGACAGGGTAGCCTACGAGCAGTACTTC
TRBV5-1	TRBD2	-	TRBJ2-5	CASSRGLAGQQETQYF	TGCGCCAGCAGCCGTGGACTAGCGGGGCAACAAGAGACCCAGTACTTC
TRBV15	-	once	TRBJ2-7	CATSRDRGGSYEQYF	TGTGCCACCAGCAGAGATCGAGGGGGTAGTTACGAGCAGTACTTC
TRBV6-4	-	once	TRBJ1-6	CASSWTDNSPLHF	TGTGCCAGCAGTTGGACAGATAATTCACCCCTCCACTTT
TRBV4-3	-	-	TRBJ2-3	CASSQKRSRTDTQYF	TGCGCCAGCAGCCAAAAACGCTCTAGGACAGATACGCAGTATTTT
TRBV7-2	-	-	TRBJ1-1	CASSPEARTEAFF	TGTGCCAGCAGCCCGGAGGCGAGGACTGAAGCTTTCTTT
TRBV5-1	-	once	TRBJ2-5	CASSRDGAETQYF	TGCGCCAGCAGCCGAGATGGGGCAGAGACCCAGTACTTC
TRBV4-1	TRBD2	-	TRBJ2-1	CASSLQSSSGRGIFEQFF	TGCGCCAGCAGCCTACAGAGCAGTAGCGGGAGGGGCATTTTTGAGCAGTTCTTC
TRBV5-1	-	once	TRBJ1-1	CASRFQENTEAFF	TGCGCCAGCAGGTTTCAGGAGAACACTGAAGCTTTCTTT
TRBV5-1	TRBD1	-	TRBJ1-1	CASSLGTATEAFF	TGCGCCAGCAGCTTAGGGACAGCCACTGAAGCTTTCTTT
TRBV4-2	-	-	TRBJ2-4	CASSQVLAIKNIQYF	TGTGCCAGCAGCCAAGTGTTAGCTATTAAAAACATTCAGTACTTC
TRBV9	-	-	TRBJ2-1	CASSVGQGDEQFF	TGTGCCAGCAGCGTAGGGCAGGGTGATGAGCAGTTCTTC
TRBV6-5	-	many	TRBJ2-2	CASSYSPGVGTGELFF	TGTGCCAGCAGTTACTCGCCAGGGGTTGGCACCGGGGAGCTGTTTTTT
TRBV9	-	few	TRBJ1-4	CASSVVQDGGKLFF	TGTGCCAGCAGCGTAGTACAGGATGGGGGGAAACTGTTTTTT
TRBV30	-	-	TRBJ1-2	CAWTGLTFYGYTF	TGTGCCTGGACAGGGCTCACCTTCTATGGCTACACCTTC
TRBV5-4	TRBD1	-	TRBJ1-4	CASSLKRTGATNEKLFF	TGTGCCAGCAGCTTGAAGAGGACAGGGGCAACTAATGAAAAACTGTTTTTT
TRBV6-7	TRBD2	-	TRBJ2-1	CARPSSGSSYNEQFF	TGTGCCAGGCCCTCTAGCGGGAGCTCCTACAATGAGCAGTTCTTC
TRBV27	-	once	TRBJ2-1	CASAGISSYNEQFF	TGTGCCAGCGCCGGGATAAGCTCCTACAATGAGCAGTTCTTC
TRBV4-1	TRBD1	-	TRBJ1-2	CASSPGQGANYGYTF	TGCGCCAGCAGCCCGGGACAGGGGGCGAACTATGGCTACACCTTC
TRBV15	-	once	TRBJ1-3	CATSRDPTASSGNTIYF	TGTGCCACCAGCAGAGACCCGACAGCGAGCTCTGGAAACACCATATATTTT
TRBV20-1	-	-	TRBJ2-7	CSASGSAYEQYF	TGCAGTGCTAGTGGTTCGGCCTACGAGCAGTACTTC
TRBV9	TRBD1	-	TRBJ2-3	CASSVEGASTDTQYF	TGTGCCAGCAGCGTAGAGGGGGCTAGCACAGATACGCAGTATTTT
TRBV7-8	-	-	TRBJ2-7	CASSLFGGQTSYEQYF	TGTGCCAGCAGCTTATTCGGCGGACAGACCTCCTACGAGCAGTACTTC
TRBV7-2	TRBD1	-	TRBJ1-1	CASSLARGARGAFF	TGTGCCAGCAGCCTAGCCAGGGGGGCGCGGGGCGCTTTCTTT
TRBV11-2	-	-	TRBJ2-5	CASTSSSGGETQYF	TGTGCCAGCACCTCCTCCTCAGGTGGAGAGACCCAGTACTTC
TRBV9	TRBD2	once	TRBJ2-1	CASSAASGGYNEQFF	TGTGCCAGCAGCGCCGCTAGCGGGGGCTACAATGAGCAGTTCTTC
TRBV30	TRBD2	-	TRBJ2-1	CAWTTGTRGEYNEQFF	TGTGCCTGGACCACGGGGACTAGAGGGGAATACAATGAGCAGTTCTTC
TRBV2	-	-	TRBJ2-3	CASRVLAQRNTQYF	TGTGCCAGCAGGGTCTTAGCCCAGAGGAATACGCAGTATTTT
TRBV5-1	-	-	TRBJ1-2	CASGRGQTYGYTF	TGCGCCAGCGGTCGAGGACAGACCTATGGCTACACCTTC
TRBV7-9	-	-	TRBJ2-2	CASSLIGGTGELFF	TGTGCCAGCAGCTTAATTGGCGGGACCGGGGAGCTGTTTTTT